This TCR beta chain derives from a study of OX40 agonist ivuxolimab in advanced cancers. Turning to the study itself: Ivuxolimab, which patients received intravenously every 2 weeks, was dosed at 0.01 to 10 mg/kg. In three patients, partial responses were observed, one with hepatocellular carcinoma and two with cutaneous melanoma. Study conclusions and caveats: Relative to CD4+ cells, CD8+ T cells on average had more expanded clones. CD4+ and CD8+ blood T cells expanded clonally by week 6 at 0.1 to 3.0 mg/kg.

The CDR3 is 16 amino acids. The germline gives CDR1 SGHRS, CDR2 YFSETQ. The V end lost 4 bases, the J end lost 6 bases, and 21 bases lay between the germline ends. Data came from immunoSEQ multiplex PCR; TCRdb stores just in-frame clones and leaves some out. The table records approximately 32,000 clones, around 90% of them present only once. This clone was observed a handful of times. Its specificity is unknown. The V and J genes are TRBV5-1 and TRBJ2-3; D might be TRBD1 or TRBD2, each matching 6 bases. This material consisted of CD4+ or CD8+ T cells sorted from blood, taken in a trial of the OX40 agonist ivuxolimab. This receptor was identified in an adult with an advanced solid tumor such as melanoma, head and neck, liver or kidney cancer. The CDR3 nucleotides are TGCGCCAGCAGCACGAACAGGGTAGGGACTTCGGATACGCAGTATTTT. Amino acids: CASSTNRVGTSDTQYF.